This T cell receptor (beta chain) stems from a study of blood T cell repertoires in COVID-19. Method: immunoSEQ multiplex PCR; TCRdb's copy keeps in-frame clones and lacks some. The data show 300,000 to 400,000 clones, 88% seen once. Per germline, CDR1 MNHEY and CDR2 SVGEGT. The V end was cut by 1 base, the J end by 0 bases, with 6 bases between. This CDR3 spans 14 amino acids. The chain uses TRBV6-2 or TRBV6-3 and TRBJ1-2, with D perhaps TRBD1 (6 bases). Sequences were obtained from PBMCs or T cells enriched from blood (not recorded which). This receptor was obtained from a woman younger than 30 who had recovered from COVID-19. The CDR3 coding sequence is TGTGCCAGCAGTTACTGGACAGCTAACTATGGCTACACCTTC. The encoded protein is CASSYWTANYGYTF.